This TCR beta chain was sequenced for a study of T cell changes during pregnancy in multiple sclerosis. Germline V gene sequence: CDR1 LNHDA, CDR2 SQIVND (reference sequence). V was cut by 8 bases and J by 3 bases, with 19 bases left in between. CDR3 length: 15 residues. Assay used: immunoSEQ multiplex PCR; TCRdb lists only in-frame clones, some missing. In the table there are under 85,000 clones, approximately 94% of which are singletons. The specimen comprised peripheral blood, sampled in the third trimester of pregnancy. The TCR comes from a female donor with multiple sclerosis, enrolled in a pregnancy study. The chain joins TRBV19 to TRBJ1-1; weak D call: TRBD1 (6 bases). The CDR3 protein is CASYLFRDTHTEAFF. The CDR3 coding sequence is TGTGCCAGTTATCTATTCCGGGACACACACACTGAAGCTTTCTTT. Using reference TRBV19 and TRBJ1-1 for the parts outside the CDR3, the full variable domain is DGGITQSPKYLFRKEGQNVTLSCEQNLNHDAMYWYRQDPGQGLRLIYYSQIVNDFQKGDIAEGYSVSREKKESFPLTVTSAQKNPTAFYLCASYLFRDTHTEAFFGQGTRLTVV.